The source of this TCR beta chain is a study of blood T cell repertoires in COVID-19. On the study more broadly: Researchers got acute and convalescent COVID-19 samples from the United States, Italy and Spain. In each case, the material was cDNA or gDNA derived from T cells, B-cell-depleted T cells, or PBMCs.

The study recruited people aged roughly 18 to 100 years across roughly 25 US areas. The CDR3 covers 15 residues. CDR1 is SEHNR and CDR2 is FQNEAQ in the germline V gene (reference sequence). The V end lost 3 bases, the J end lost 3 bases, and 14 bases lay between the germline ends. Study processing details: Amplification with reference gene primers provided the estimates of nucleated cell counts. This table comes from immunoSEQ multiplex PCR, and its TCRdb copy is limited to in-frame clones, with some not included. For V, J and clone size, that table is used; D and trimming come from the DNA. Of under 400,000 clones in the sample, just over 85% were seen once.

This clonotype was obtained from a woman aged 40-49 years with acute COVID-19. The chain links TRBV7-9 to TRBJ1-1; D call uncertain. Sequencing was carried out using PBMCs or T cells enriched from blood (not recorded which). CDR3 protein: CASSLDRAGDTEAFF. CDR3 nucleotide sequence: TGTGCCAGCAGCTTGGACCGAGCGGGAGACACTGAAGCTTTCTTT.